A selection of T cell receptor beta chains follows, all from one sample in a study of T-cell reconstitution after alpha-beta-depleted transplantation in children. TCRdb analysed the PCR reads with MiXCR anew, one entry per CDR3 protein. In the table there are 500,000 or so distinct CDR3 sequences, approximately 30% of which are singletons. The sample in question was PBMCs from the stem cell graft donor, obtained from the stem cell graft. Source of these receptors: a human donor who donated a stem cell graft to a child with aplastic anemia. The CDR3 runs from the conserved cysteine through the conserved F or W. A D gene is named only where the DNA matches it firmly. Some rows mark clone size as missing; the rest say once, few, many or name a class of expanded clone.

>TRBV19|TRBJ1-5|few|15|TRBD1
TGTGCCAGTAGCAGAGGGACAGGGATCGGGCAGCCCCAGCATTTT
CASSRGTGIGQPQHF
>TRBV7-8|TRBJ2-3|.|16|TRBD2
TGTGCCAGCAGCTTAGGGCTAGCGGGACTCACAGATACGCAGTATTTT
CASSLGLAGLTDTQYF
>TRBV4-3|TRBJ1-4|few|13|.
TGCGCCAGCAGCCAAGATAACAGGGAAAAACTGTTTTTT
CASSQDNREKLFF
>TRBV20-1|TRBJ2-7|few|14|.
TGCAGTGCTAGAGATCAGACGGCTCGGGGCGAGCAGTACTTC
CSARDQTARGEQYF
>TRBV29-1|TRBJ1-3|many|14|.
TGCAGCGCCGCGGATCCTTATGGGGAAAACACCATATATTTT
CSAADPYGENTIYF
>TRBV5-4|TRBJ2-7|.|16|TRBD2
TGTGCCAGCAGCTTACCCCAAAGCGGGAGGGCCTACGAGCAGTACTTC
CASSLPQSGRAYEQYF
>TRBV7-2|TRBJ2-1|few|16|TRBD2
TGTGCCAGCAGCTTAGTTCCTAGCGGGAGCTACAATGAGCAGTTCTTC
CASSLVPSGSYNEQFF
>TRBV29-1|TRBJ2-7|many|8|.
TGCAGGGAATACGAGCAGTACTTC
CREYEQYF
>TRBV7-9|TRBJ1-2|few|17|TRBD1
TGTGCCAGCAGCTCCCCCGGGACAGGAGCAGCTAACTATGGCTACACCTTC
CASSSPGTGAANYGYTF
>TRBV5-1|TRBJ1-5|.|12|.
TGCGCCAGCAGCTTGGCCGGTGGGCCCCAGCATTTT
CASSLAGGPQHF
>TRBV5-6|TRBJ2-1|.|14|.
TGTGCCAGCAGCTTGGGACTGGATTACAATGAGCAGTTCTTC
CASSLGLDYNEQFF
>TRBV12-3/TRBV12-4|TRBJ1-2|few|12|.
TGTGCCAGCAGTTTAACCGGCTATGGCTACACCTTC
CASSLTGYGYTF
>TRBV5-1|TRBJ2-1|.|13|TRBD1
TGCGCCAGCAACCAAGGACAGGACAATGAGCAGTTCTTC
CASNQGQDNEQFF
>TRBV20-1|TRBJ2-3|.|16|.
TGCAGTGCTAGCGATCCGGGGCGGGATCTCACAGATACGCAGTATTTT
CSASDPGRDLTDTQYF
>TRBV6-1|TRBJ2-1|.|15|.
TGTGCCAGCAGATTCCCACGCGGGGGACAAAATGAGCAGTTCTTC
CASRFPRGGQNEQFF
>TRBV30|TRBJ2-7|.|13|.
TGTGCCTGGAGGCGGGACAGACCCTACGAGCAGTACTTC
CAWRRDRPYEQYF
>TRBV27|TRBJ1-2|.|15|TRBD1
TGTGCCAGCAGTTTAGGACAGGGCCAGCTAGATGGCTACACCTTC
CASSLGQGQLDGYTF
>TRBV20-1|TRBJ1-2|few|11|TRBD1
TGCAGTGCTCGCCAGGGGGGCGGCTACACCTTC
CSARQGGGYTF
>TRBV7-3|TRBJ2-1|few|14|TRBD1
TGTGCCAGCAGCTTTGTCGGGACAGACAATGAGCAGTTCTTC
CASSFVGTDNEQFF
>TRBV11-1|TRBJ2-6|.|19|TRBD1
TGTGCCAGCAGCTTAATCGACGGGACAGGGGGTACTGGGGCCAACGTCCTGACTTTC
CASSLIDGTGGTGANVLTF
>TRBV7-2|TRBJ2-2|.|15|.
TGTGCCAGCAGCGAGTCAGGGTCGGCCACCGGGGAGCTGTTTTTT
CASSESGSATGELFF
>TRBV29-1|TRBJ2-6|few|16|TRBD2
TGCAGCGTTCGGGGACTAGCGCTGTCTGGGGCCAACGTCCTGACTTTC
CSVRGLALSGANVLTF
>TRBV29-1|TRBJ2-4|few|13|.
TGCAGCGTTTTTCAGGGAGGGGGGAACATTCAGTACTTC
CSVFQGGGNIQYF
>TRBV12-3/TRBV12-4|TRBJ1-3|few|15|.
TGTGCCAGCAGTTTAGGCAGGGGAGTTGGAAACACCATATATTTT
CASSLGRGVGNTIYF
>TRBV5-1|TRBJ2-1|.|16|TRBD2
TGCGCCAGCAGCAGATATAGCGGGAGTCCCGACAATGAGCAGTTCTTC
CASSRYSGSPDNEQFF
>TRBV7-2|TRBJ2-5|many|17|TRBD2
TGTGCCAGCAGCTTAGAAGGTGGCGGGAGAATTGTAGAGACCCAGTACTTC
CASSLEGGGRIVETQYF
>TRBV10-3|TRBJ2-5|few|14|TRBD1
TGTGCCATCAGTGAGAGGACAGGTCAAGAGACCCAGTACTTC
CAISERTGQETQYF
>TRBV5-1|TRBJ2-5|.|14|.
TGCGCCAGCAGCTGGACGTTCATCCAAGAGACCCAGTACTTC
CASSWTFIQETQYF
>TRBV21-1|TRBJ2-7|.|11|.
TGTGCCAGCGGGAGTAGTTACGAGCAGTACTTC
CASGSSYEQYF
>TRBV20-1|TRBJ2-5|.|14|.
TGCAGTGCTACACAGGGAGAGAACCAAGAGACCCAGTACTTC
CSATQGENQETQYF
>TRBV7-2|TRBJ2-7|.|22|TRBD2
TGTGCCAGCAGCGCGAGGACTTCCATCGGGACTAGAGGTGTAATGCGGTTCTACGAGCAGTACTTC
CASSARTSIGTRGVMRFYEQYF
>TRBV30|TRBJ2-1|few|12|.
TGTGCCTGGAGCCTTACTTGGGATGAGCAGTTCTTC
CAWSLTWDEQFF
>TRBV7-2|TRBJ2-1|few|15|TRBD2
TGTGCCAGCAGCTTGTGGGAGGGCCGGTACAATGAGCAGTTCTTC
CASSLWEGRYNEQFF
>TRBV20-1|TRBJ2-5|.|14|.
TGCAGTGCTAGAGATACTAGGGGTCCAGAGACCCAGTACTTC
CSARDTRGPETQYF
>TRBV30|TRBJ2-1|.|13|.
TGTGCCTGGAGTCGTGGGACTGCCCGTGAGCAGTTCTTC
CAWSRGTAREQFF
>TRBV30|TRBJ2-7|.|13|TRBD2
TGTGCCTCAAGCGGGAGCGGGCCCTACGAGCAGTACTTC
CASSGSGPYEQYF
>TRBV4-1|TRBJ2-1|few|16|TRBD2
TGCGCCAGCAGCGGTGTGGGTAGCGGGAGTAGGGATGAGCAGTTCTTC
CASSGVGSGSRDEQFF
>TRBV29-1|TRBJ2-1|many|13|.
TGCAGCGTTGAAGAGGCGAGCTACAATGAGCAGTTCTTC
CSVEEASYNEQFF
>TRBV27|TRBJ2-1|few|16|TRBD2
TGTGCCAGCAGTTTGGGACTAGCGGTTCAGTACGATGAGCAGTTCTTC
CASSLGLAVQYDEQFF
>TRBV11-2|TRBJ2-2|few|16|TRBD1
TGTGCCAGCAGCACCGGACAGGGGATGGGCACCGGGGAGCTGTTTTTT
CASSTGQGMGTGELFF
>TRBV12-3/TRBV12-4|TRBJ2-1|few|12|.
TGTGCCAGCAGCGAAGGGACAATTGAGCAGTTCTTC
CASSEGTIEQFF
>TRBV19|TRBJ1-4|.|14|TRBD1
TGTGCCAGTAGTACCAGGGGGGCGGGCGAAAAACTGTTTTTT
CASSTRGAGEKLFF
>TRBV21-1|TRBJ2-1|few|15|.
TGTGCCAGCAGCAAAGCGGACAGCTCCTACAATGAGCAGTTCTTC
CASSKADSSYNEQFF